One T cell receptor beta chain is described in this entry. Its antigen is still unknown. This entry is derived from a study of cytomegalovirus exposure and HLA in healthy donors. Findings of the study overall: A later analysis reportedly found that, within productive TCRs, an Asian-associated ancestry cluster had fewer N-insertions than the mean observed across the approximately 600 donors. The majority of CMV-associated TCR beta chains were reported as apparently HLA-restricted in a later analysis. Roughly uniform depth of sequencing across donors was assumed in presence/absence analyses.

Vbeta (60) and Jbeta (13) primers were used in the PCR. Only in-frame clones appear in the TCRdb table, and some are missing; sequencing was by immunoSEQ multiplex PCR. With roughly 42,000 clones in the sample, the ten largest clones hold 1% to 1.5%. V shed 2 bases and J shed 6 bases, with 11 bases lying between them. The CDR3 runs 13 residues. Looked up from germline, CDR1 is MNHEY and CDR2 is SVGAGI. Each donor was healthy, and each was a bone marrow donor. Sequencing was performed on PBMCs. The V gene is TRBV6-5, the J gene TRBJ2-7, with D maybe TRBD2 (5 bases). The receptor's source is a man aged 25-45 years in good health and CMV-seronegative. Here the CDR3 DNA reads TGTGCCAGCAGTTACCCTAGCAGCTCCGAGCAGTACTTC. It codes for CASSYPSSSEQYF.